The clone carrying this T cell receptor beta chain was detected once. Its antigen is unknown. The entry originates in a study of vaccination and CD4 T cells after COVID-19. Study-wide context: With a range of 35 to 161, the median interval from diagnosis to drawing post-COVID samples was approximately 100 days. The cells were exposed to overlapping spike peptides originating from SARS-CoV-2, HCoV-NL63, HCoV-OC43 and HCoV-229E for stimulation.

An Oncomine TCR Beta short-read assay was used to sequence the DNA from cultured CD4+ T cells. TCRdb fed the PCR reads into MiXCR, producing one record per CDR3 protein. The repertoire holds approximately 14,000 distinct CDR3 sequences, over 25% seen once, with more than 15% in the top ten. Treatment meaning: 10-day PBMC culture with coronavirus spike peptide pools or control peptides (ViraFEST assay). The V gene lost 4 bases and the J gene lost 3 bases, with 13 bases spanning the gap. Germline loops: CDR1 SGHNT, CDR2 YYREEE (reference sequence). The CDR3 extends over 14 amino acids. The sequenced material came from cultured CD4+ T cells from blood. The receptor comes from a human donor with COVID-19. The V and J genes are TRBV5-4 and TRBJ1-1; D is uncertain. CDR3 sequence: CASSGGAGYTEAFF. The CDR3 bases are TGTGCCAGCAGCGGCGGAGCGGGCTACACTGAAGCTTTCTTT.